A single sample gave rise to the 10 T cell receptor beta chains below, sequenced in a study of blood T cell repertoires in COVID-19. Sequenced by immunoSEQ multiplex PCR; TCRdb stores in-frame clones only, minus some. The profile shows approximately 300,000 clones, approximately 92% of them singletons. The sequenced sample was peripheral blood. The receptors come from a woman in her twenties or thirties with COVID-19, enrolled during active disease.

This chain links TRBV21-1 with TRBJ2-4; TRBD2 is the table's D call and was not checked against the DNA. TRBV21-1 is a pseudogene. The CDR3 totals 19 residues. The CDR3 bases are TGTGCCAGCAGCAAACGGGGGAATAATAGCGGGAGAGCCAAAAACATTCAGTACTTC. It specifies CASSKRGNNSGRAKNIQYF.

The J gene is TRBJ2-7, the V gene TRBV9; 7 bases match TRBD1. The CDR3 length is 13 residues. The V gene end was trimmed by 4 bases and the J gene end by 7 bases; junction bases not matched to a gene: 8. Germline values: CDR1 SGDLS, CDR2 YYNGEE. The CDR3 spells CASSPLTGQEQYF. The CDR3, as DNA: TGTGCCAGCAGCCCTCTGACAGGGCAGGAGCAGTACTTC. Supplemented by reference TRBV9 and TRBJ2-7, the full variable domain reads DSGVTQTPKHLITATGQRVTLRCSPRSGDLSVYWYQQSLDQGLQFLIQYYNGEERAKGNILERFSAQQFPDLHSELNLSSLELGDSALYFCASSPLTGQEQYFGPGTRLTVT.

The rearrangement uses TRBV14 and TRBJ2-2; D uncertain. The ends were cut back, 5 bases at V and 0 bases at J, with 13 bases in the middle. CDR1 is SGHDN and CDR2 is FVKESK in the germline V gene. CDR3 length equals 16 residues. CDR3 protein: CASSSRVPPNTGELFF. DNA of the CDR3: TGTGCCAGCAGCAGCCGGGTCCCCCCGAACACCGGGGAGCTGTTTTTT.

This clone was seen only once. The rearrangement uses TRBV5-6 and TRBJ2-4; D gene unclear. The CDR3 runs to 15 residues. CDR1 is SGHDT and CDR2 is YYEEEE in the germline V gene. The V end lost 0 bases, the J end lost 4 bases, and 11 bases lay between the germline ends. Here the CDR3 DNA reads TGTGCCAGCAGCTTGGGGCCCACCCTTAAAAACATTCAGTACTTC. The encoded protein is CASSLGPTLKNIQYF.

This clone was counted a few times. The chain's CDR3 is CASSQTPGGETQYF. The CDR3 DNA follows: TGCGCCAGCAGCCAGACCCCCGGGGGAGAGACCCAGTACTTC. The V gene is TRBV4-1, the J gene TRBJ2-5; D perhaps matches TRBD2 (6 bases). The CDR3 loop spans 14 amino acids. Germline-derived CDR1 and CDR2 are MGHRA and YSYEKL. Trimming took off 3 bases at V and 4 bases at J, with 12 bases between the two ends.

V and J are TRBV18 and TRBJ1-2; 8 bases are a match to TRBD1. V lost 5 bases to trimming and J lost 4 bases; unmatched junction nucleotides: 3. The CDR3 has 13 residues. CDR1 is KGHSH and CDR2 is LQKENI in the germline V gene. CDR3 nucleotide sequence: TGTGCCAGCTCAGAGGACAGGGCCTATGGCTACACCTTC. Translating gives CASSEDRAYGYTF.

The V and J genes are TRBV13 and TRBJ2-7, with 9 bases identical to TRBD1. There are 15 residues in the CDR3. The V and J ends lost 5 bases and 2 bases, in that order; junction bases with no gene match: 7. Per germline, CDR1 PRHDT and CDR2 FYEKMQ (reference sequence). The CDR3 DNA sequence: TGTGCCAGCAGCCATCGGGGGACAGGGCCCTACGAGCAGTACTTC. Amino acids: CASSHRGTGPYEQYF. Full variable domain (missing parts from reference TRBV13 and TRBJ2-7): AAGVIQSPRHLIKEKRETATLKCYPIPRHDTVYWYQQGPGQDPQFLISFYEKMQSDKGSIPDRFSAQQFSDYHSELNMSSLELGDSALYFCASSHRGTGPYEQYFGPGTRLTVT.

The chain carries TRBV12-2 and TRBJ2-7; the table assigns TRBD2, which was not confirmed against the DNA. TRBV12-2 is described as a pseudogene. This CDR3 is built from 16 residues. The CDR3 region has the DNA TGTGCAAGTCGCGACGGACTAGCGGGGCGCTCCTACGAGCAGTACTTC. Translating gives CASRDGLAGRSYEQYF.

The chain uses TRBV5-8 and TRBJ1-2; no clear D. CDR1 is SGHTS, CDR2 YDEGEE, per germline. V was clipped by 0 bases and J by 2 bases, with 8 bases between them. The CDR3 has 14 residues. CDR3 DNA: TGTGCCAGCAGCTTGGTTGGAGGGAACTATGGCTACACCTTC. Translation: CASSLVGGNYGYTF.

The V gene is TRBV30, the J gene TRBJ1-3, with D uncertain. CDR3 size: 11 residues. Between the trimmed V and J ends, which lost 5 bases and 2 bases, there was a span of 4 bases. Germline CDR1 and CDR2: GTSNPN and SVGIG (reference sequence). This chain's CDR3 is CAWLPGNTIYF. The CDR3 DNA is TGTGCCTGGCTACCTGGAAACACCATATATTTT.